Each of the 6 T cell receptor beta chains below was sequenced from the same sample in a study of T cell responses to AZD1222 COVID-19 vaccine listed by TCRdb under 2021. Explained via the paper, the time point label denotes: about 28 days (+/-7) after the second vaccine dose. Libraries were made using the immunoSEQ multiplex PCR assay. This immuneACCESS table, as held by TCRdb, lists in-frame sequences with V and J called but not all clones. Of the missing ones, under half trace to an unresolved V gene in checked studies; the others have no known cause. The sample contains 150,000 to 200,000 clones, 88% of them found a single time. The top ten hold 11% of the sample. The sample was peripheral blood, taken 28 days after the second AZD1222 dose. The receptors shown here come from an adult who received the AZD1222 COVID-19 vaccine.

The chain couples TRBV30 to TRBJ2-7; weak D call: TRBD1 (5 bases). V lost 3 bases to trimming and J lost 5 bases, with 20 bases between them. Germline CDR1 reads GTSNPN; CDR2 reads SVGIG (reference sequence). The CDR3 sequence is 15 residues long. CDR3 in amino acids: CAWSPSGAGPDEQYF. The DNA for the CDR3 is TGTGCCTGGAGCCCCAGTGGGGCAGGGCCCGACGAGCAGTACTTC.

This chain's CDR3 is CASSLEARGMGNTIYF. The DNA of the CDR3 is TGTGCCAGCAGCTTAGAAGCCAGGGGGATGGGAAACACCATATATTTT. The V and J genes are TRBV7-2 and TRBJ1-3, with 7 bases identical to TRBD1. The CDR3 sequence is 16 residues long. CDR1 and CDR2 from the germline V gene are SGHTA and FQGNSA. The V gene end was trimmed by 1 base and the J gene end by 4 bases; junction bases not matched to a gene: 7.

The chain carries TRBV19 and TRBJ1-2; D unclear. V was trimmed by 3 bases and J by 1 base, leaving 9 bases between them. Germline CDR1 reads LNHDA; CDR2 reads SQIVND (reference sequence). The CDR3 has 14 residues. The DNA of the CDR3 is TGTGCCAGTAGTATGGTCGGAAGTAACTATGGCTACACCTTC. It yields the protein CASSMVGSNYGYTF.

The rearrangement joins TRBV14 to TRBJ1-1; the D is unclear. Between the trimmed V and J ends, which lost 5 bases and 4 bases, there was a span of 11 bases. The germline V gene encodes CDR1 SGHDN and CDR2 FVKESK. The CDR3 length is 13 residues. The CDR3 protein is CASSFTRVTEAFF. CDR3 nucleotides: TGTGCCAGCAGCTTCACGAGGGTCACTGAAGCTTTCTTT.

This clone occurred a few times. DNA of the CDR3: TGTGCCAGTGCCGAGGCGGGACAGTTCTTTAGCAATCAGCCCCAGCATTTT. Its protein is CASAEAGQFFSNQPQHF. The chain employs TRBV19 and TRBJ1-5; 7 bases line up with TRBD1. Germline lookup yields CDR1 LNHDA and CDR2 SQIVND (reference sequence). V shed 8 bases and J 0 bases; nucleotides not matched to a gene: 13. This CDR3 contains 17 residues.

The chain recombines TRBV19 with TRBJ2-7; D is ambiguous. V lost 5 bases and J 1 base, leaving 6 bases between the germline ends. The CDR3 runs 12 residues. Germline V gives CDR1 LNHDA, CDR2 SQIVND (reference sequence). DNA for the CDR3: TGTGCCAGTAGTCAAGTTTCCTACGAGCAGTACTTC. Its translation is CASSQVSYEQYF.